This record concerns one T cell receptor (beta chain) sequence. Its specificity is not known. Trimming removed 4 bases from V and 4 bases from J; junction bases left unmatched: 8. This CDR3 comprises 15 residues. The germline gives CDR1 ENHRY, CDR2 SYGVKD. The data derive from a study of cytotoxic CD8 clonotypes in ibrutinib-treated CLL. Study-level information: Among the patients, over 9 presented as relapsed/refractory and fewer than 16 as treatment-naive; some 17 showed unmutated IGHV.

General study points: An increase in clonality occurred at ibrutinib response, followed by a return toward baseline at progression.

Sequencing was performed with immunoSEQ multiplex PCR; in TCRdb, only in-frame clones are kept and a portion is missing. The sample has approximately 70,000 clones, 80% seen once. This TCR was recovered from a human donor with chronic lymphocytic leukemia. The sample in question was PBMCs, obtained at disease progression, from a patient treated with ibrutinib. V gene TRBV10-3 combines with J gene TRBJ2-7; 9 bases line up with TRBD1. This CDR3 reads CAISGRTGARYEQYF. CDR3 nucleotides: TGTGCCATCAGTGGTAGGACAGGGGCCAGGTACGAGCAGTACTTC.